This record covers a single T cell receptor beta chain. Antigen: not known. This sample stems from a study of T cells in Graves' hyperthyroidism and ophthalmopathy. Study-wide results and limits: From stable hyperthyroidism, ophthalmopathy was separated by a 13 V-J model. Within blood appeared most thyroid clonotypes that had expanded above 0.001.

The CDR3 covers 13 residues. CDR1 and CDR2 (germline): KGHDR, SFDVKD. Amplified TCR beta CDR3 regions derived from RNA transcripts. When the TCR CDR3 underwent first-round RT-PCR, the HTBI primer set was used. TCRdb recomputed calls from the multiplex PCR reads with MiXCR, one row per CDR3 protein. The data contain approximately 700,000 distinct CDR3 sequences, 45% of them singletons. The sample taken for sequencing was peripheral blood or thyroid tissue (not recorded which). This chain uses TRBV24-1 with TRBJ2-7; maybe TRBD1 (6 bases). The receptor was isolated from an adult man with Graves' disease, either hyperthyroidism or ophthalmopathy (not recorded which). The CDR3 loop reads CPPTGLGVHEQYF. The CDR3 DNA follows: TGTCCCCCTACAGGGTTGGGCGTCCACGAGCAGTACTTC.